The 26 T cell receptor beta chains below were found in one sample sequenced in a study of T cell changes during pregnancy in multiple sclerosis. Clones were sequenced by immunoSEQ multiplex PCR, and TCRdb holds only the in-frame ones, with some missing. The sample includes more than 45,000 clones, 94% of them seen just once. The material was CD4+ T cells from peripheral blood mononuclear cells, obtained in the first trimester of pregnancy. Receptor source: a female donor with multiple sclerosis, enrolled in a pregnancy study.

This clone occurred a few times. The chain joins TRBV4-1 to TRBJ2-2, with 10 bases identical to TRBD2. Per germline, CDR1 MGHRA and CDR2 YSYEKL. V was pared by 1 base and J by 7 bases, with 6 bases of the junction left unmatched. The length of the CDR3 is 16 residues. The CDR3 DNA follows: TGCGCCAGCAGCCAAGTATCACTAGCGGGGTTCGGGGAGCTGTTTTTT. This encodes CASSQVSLAGFGELFF.

The chain combines TRBV5-1 with TRBJ2-5; 8 bases match TRBD1. The CDR3 totals 15 residues. Trimming at V came to 3 bases and at J to 4 bases, leaving 8 bases not matched to a gene. Germline lookup yields CDR1 SGHRS and CDR2 YFSETQ. CDR3 sequence reads: CASSSPGQAGETQYF. The DNA for the CDR3 is TGCGCCAGCAGCTCCCCGGGACAGGCGGGAGAGACCCAGTACTTC.

The CDR3 reads CASSVDRDDQPQHF. DNA of the CDR3: TGTGCCAGCAGTGTGGACAGGGACGATCAGCCCCAGCATTTT. The rearrangement uses TRBV2 and TRBJ1-5; 8 nucleotides match TRBD1. The germline gives CDR1 SNHLY, CDR2 FYNNEI. V was pared by 4 bases and J by 5 bases, with 4 bases of the junction left unmatched. This CDR3 has 14 residues.

The chain is built from TRBV7-2 and TRBJ1-3; 9 nucleotides match TRBD1. Germline V CDR1 and CDR2: SGHTA, FQGNSA. The trim removed 5 bases at V and 7 bases at J, leaving 6 bases unmatched. The CDR3 is 14 residues long. The CDR3, as DNA: TGTGCCAGCAGCCCCCGGACAGGGGAGAACACCATATATTTT. Its translation is CASSPRTGENTIYF.

V gene TRBV7-6 combines with J gene TRBJ2-3; no reliable D call. V gave up 5 bases and J gave up 5 bases, with 8 bases separating them. This CDR3 is built from 12 residues. Germline values: CDR1 SGHVS, CDR2 FNYEAQ. CDR3 loop: CASSLFLDTQYF. The CDR3 bases are TGTGCCAGCAGCCTTTTTCTAGATACGCAGTATTTT.

The V call is TRBV7-3, the J call TRBJ2-3; TRBD2 agrees at 9 bases. The ends lost 8 bases at V and 2 bases at J; junction bases unmatched: 8. CDR3 length: 15 amino acids. CDR1 is SGHTA and CDR2 is FQGTGA in the germline V gene. The CDR3 here is CASASGTSNTDTQYF. The CDR3, as DNA: TGTGCCAGCGCTTCAGGGACTAGCAACACAGATACGCAGTATTTT.

V usage is TRBV4-2 and J usage is TRBJ2-2; 7 bases align to TRBD2. The CDR3 is made up of 17 amino acids. V trimming: 0 bases; J trimming: 8 bases; junction bases outside the gene matches: 12. Germline V gene lookup returns CDR1 LGHNA and CDR2 YNFKEQ. In nucleotides, the CDR3 is TGTGCCAGCAGCCAAGACCTAGCGGCCCGCACCGTGGGGGAGCTGTTTTTT. Residues: CASSQDLAARTVGELFF.

The genes are TRBV7-8 and TRBJ2-5; D gene unclear. The germline gives CDR1 SGHVS, CDR2 FQNEAQ. Trimming shortened V by 0 bases and J by 3 bases, and 8 bases separated the two germline ends. The CDR3 consists of 14 residues. CDR3: CASSLAWQEETQYF. CDR3 DNA sequence: TGTGCCAGCAGCTTAGCGTGGCAGGAAGAGACCCAGTACTTC.

The chain carries TRBV4-1 and TRBJ1-5; D uncertain. V was shortened by 0 bases and J by 9 bases, with 15 bases between the two germline ends. The CDR3 spans 15 residues. Germline CDR1 MGHRA, CDR2 YSYEKL. This CDR3 reads CASSQETQPLGPQHF. CDR3 bases: TGCGCCAGCAGCCAAGAAACACAGCCTCTCGGGCCCCAGCATTTT.

The V gene is TRBV7-8, the J gene TRBJ1-2, with a tentative D call TRBD1 (5 bases). Germline loops: CDR1 SGHVS, CDR2 FQNEAQ. The CDR3 is 12 residues long. V was cut by 3 bases and J by 14 bases, with 16 bases left in between. The CDR3 spells CASSFLARARTF. Written as DNA, the CDR3 is TGTGCCAGCAGCTTTTTAGCCAGGGCTCGGACCTTC.

V usage is TRBV5-6 and J usage is TRBJ2-3; D is unresolved. The CDR3 extends over 13 amino acids. V shed 8 bases and J shed 2 bases, with 12 bases lying between them. In germline, CDR1 is SGHDT, CDR2 YYEEEE. The CDR3 region is CASQRHHTDTQYF. DNA for the CDR3: TGTGCCAGTCAACGACACCACACAGATACGCAGTATTTT.

This clone appeared a single time. The gene calls are TRBV11-1 and TRBJ2-7, with 12 positions matching TRBD1. This CDR3 is 16 amino acids long. Per the germline V gene, CDR1 is SGHAT and CDR2 is FQDESV (reference sequence). V shed 2 bases and J 4 bases; nucleotides not matched to a gene: 6. In DNA, the CDR3 is TGTGCCAGCAGCTTACAGGGGACAGGGGGCTTTTACGAGCAGTACTTC. Amino acids: CASSLQGTGGFYEQYF.

This rearrangement joins TRBV10-3 to TRBJ1-2, with D possibly being TRBD1 (6 bases). The CDR3 has 14 amino acids. V lost 4 bases and J lost 4, with 13 bases in between. CDR1 is ENHRY, CDR2 SYGVKD, per germline. CDR3 DNA sequence: TGTGCCATCAGTGTAACTGGACAGTCCTATGGCTACACCTTC. Translated: CAISVTGQSYGYTF.

CDR3 DNA sequence: TGCGCCAGCAGCTGGGGGGACAGGGAGGGAGAGACCCAGTACTTC. Its translation: CASSWGDREGETQYF. The rearrangement uses TRBV5-1 and TRBJ2-5; 9 bases line up with TRBD1. The germline CDR1 and CDR2 sequences are SGHRS and YFSETQ. The ends lost 3 bases at V and 4 bases at J; junction bases unmatched: 7. The CDR3 loop spans 15 amino acids.

The V gene is TRBV5-5, the J gene TRBJ1-5, with D maybe TRBD1 (5 bases). Trimming took off 4 bases at V and 0 bases at J, with 11 bases between the two ends. The CDR3 loop spans 15 amino acids. CDR1 and CDR2 (germline): SGHKS, YYEKEE (reference sequence). The CDR3 region is CASSDDSYSNQPQHF. The DNA for the CDR3 is TGTGCCAGCAGCGACGACAGTTATAGCAATCAGCCCCAGCATTTT.

The chain couples TRBV10-3 to TRBJ2-7, with D possibly TRBD1 on 6 matching bases. Germline V CDR1 and CDR2: ENHRY, SYGVKD. With 5 bases removed from V and 7 bases from J, the gap between germline ends came to 18 bases. This CDR3 is built from 14 residues. For the CDR3, the DNA is TGTGCCATCAGTCTCCAGACAGGCTCGGGAGAGCAGTACTTC. Protein: CAISLQTGSGEQYF.

This clone was seen more than once but under ten times. The chain uses TRBV5-1 and TRBJ1-2; 7 bases agree with TRBD1. The trim removed 5 bases at V and 6 bases at J, leaving 7 bases unmatched. Germline V lookup: CDR1 SGHRS, CDR2 YFSETQ. The CDR3 has 13 amino acids. The CDR3 nucleotides read TGCGCCAGCAGACGGACAGGTGACGATGGCTACACCTTC. This translates into CASRRTGDDGYTF.

This clone has a single count. The chain employs TRBV6-5 and TRBJ1-1, with a possible D match to TRBD1 (5 bases). Germline CDR1 is MNHEY and CDR2 is SVGAGI. The V end lost 7 bases, the J end lost 4 bases, and 16 bases lay between the germline ends. The CDR3 totals 14 residues. The CDR3 loop reads CASNERGRATEAFF. As DNA, the CDR3 is TGTGCCAGCAATGAAAGGGGAAGAGCCACTGAAGCTTTCTTT.

About this clone itself: The same CDR3 can be traced to other DNA sequences in this sample. The rearrangement uses TRBV9 and TRBJ2-3, with TRBD1 identical over 10 bases. This CDR3 contains 14 residues. Looked up from germline, CDR1 is SGDLS and CDR2 is YYNGEE. The V segment lost 0 bases and the J segment 14 bases; nucleotides outside the gene matches: 9. CDR3 residues: CASSVVDRGSGRYF. The CDR3 nucleotides are TGTGCCAGCAGCGTAGTGGACAGGGGGTCCGGAAGGTATTTT.

This clone showed up just once. The V gene is TRBV11-2, the J gene TRBJ1-2, with 9 nucleotides matching TRBD1. The CDR3 is 13 residues long. V dropped 5 bases and J dropped 10; count of bases not matched to a gene: 8. From germline, CDR1 is SGHAT and CDR2 FQNNGV. CDR3 DNA sequence: TGTGCCAGCAGCCCAGGGGGACAGGGTCACTACACCTTC. This sequence encodes CASSPGGQGHYTF.

The chain recombines TRBV21-1 with TRBJ2-3; no DNA check was done on the table's D call, TRBD2. TRBV21-1 is a known pseudogene. This CDR3 contains 17 residues. Here the CDR3 DNA reads TGTGCCAGCAGGCGACCGACTAGCGGGGTATGCACAGATACGCAGTATTTT. This encodes CASRRPTSGVCTDTQYF.

The chain is built from TRBV5-1 and TRBJ2-5; 7 bases fit TRBD2. V was pared by 4 bases and J by 5 bases, with 8 bases of the junction left unmatched. Germline CDR1 SGHRS, CDR2 YFSETQ. The CDR3 spans 14 residues. CDR3 sequence reads: CASSPAGVLETQYF. For the CDR3, the DNA is TGCGCCAGCAGCCCGGCGGGGGTTTTGGAGACCCAGTACTTC.

This rearrangement joins TRBV15 to TRBJ1-1, with 7 bases that match TRBD1. Germline CDR1 is LNHNV and CDR2 is YYDKDF (reference sequence). This CDR3 region has 14 residues. V was clipped by 3 bases and J by 0 bases; unmatched bases: 1. CDR3 protein: CATSRGQMNTEAFF. CDR3 DNA sequence: TGTGCCACCAGCAGGGGACAGATGAACACTGAAGCTTTCTTT.

A word on this clone: The same CDR3 can be traced to other DNA sequences in this sample. The chain uses TRBV15 and TRBJ1-6, with D possibly TRBD1 on 6 matching bases. The CDR3 is 15 residues long. V lost 3 bases and J lost 7, with 13 bases in between. Per the germline V gene, CDR1 is LNHNV and CDR2 is YYDKDF (reference sequence). For the CDR3, the DNA is TGTGCCACCAGCAGGGAGGCACAGGGAAATTCACCCCTCCACTTT. Encoded protein: CATSREAQGNSPLHF.

CDR3: CASKTGGEGHEQFF. The CDR3 DNA is TGCGCCAGCAAGACGGGGGGTGAAGGACATGAGCAGTTCTTC. This chain joins TRBV5-1 and TRBJ2-1; 7 nucleotides match TRBD2. Losses at the gene ends were 6 bases for V and 8 bases for J; bases not matched to a gene: 11. The CDR3 extends over 14 amino acids. Looked up from germline, CDR1 is SGHRS and CDR2 is YFSETQ.

This clone was seen once. V is TRBV19 and J is TRBJ1-5; a possible D gene is TRBD1 (5 bases). The CDR3 is 14 residues long. Deletions cut 6 bases from V and 0 bases from J, with 9 bases between. Germline CDR1 LNHDA, CDR2 SQIVND (reference sequence). For the CDR3, the DNA is TGTGCCAGTAGCGTTGACAGTAGCAATCAGCCCCAGCATTTT. This translates into CASSVDSSNQPQHF. Full variable domain (rest looked up from reference TRBV19 and TRBJ1-5): DGGITQSPKYLFRKEGQNVTLSCEQNLNHDAMYWYRQDPGQGLRLIYYSQIVNDFQKGDIAEGYSVSREKKESFPLTVTSAQKNPTAFYLCASSVDSSNQPQHFGDGTRLSIL.